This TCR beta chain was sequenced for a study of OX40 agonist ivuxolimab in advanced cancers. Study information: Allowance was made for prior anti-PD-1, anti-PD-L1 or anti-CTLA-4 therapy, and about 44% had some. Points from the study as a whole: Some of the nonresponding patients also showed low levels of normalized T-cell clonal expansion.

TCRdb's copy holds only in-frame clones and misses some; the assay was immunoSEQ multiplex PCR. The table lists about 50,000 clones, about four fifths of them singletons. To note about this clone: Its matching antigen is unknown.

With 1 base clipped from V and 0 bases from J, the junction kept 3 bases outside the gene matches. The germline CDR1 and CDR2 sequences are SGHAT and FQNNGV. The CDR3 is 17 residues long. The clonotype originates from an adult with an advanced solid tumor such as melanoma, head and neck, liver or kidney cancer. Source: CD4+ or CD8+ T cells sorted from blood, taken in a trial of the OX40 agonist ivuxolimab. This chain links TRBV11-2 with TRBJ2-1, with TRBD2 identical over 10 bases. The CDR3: CASSLGASGSSYNEQFF. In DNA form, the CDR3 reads TGTGCCAGCAGCTTAGGGGCTAGCGGGAGCTCCTACAATGAGCAGTTCTTC.